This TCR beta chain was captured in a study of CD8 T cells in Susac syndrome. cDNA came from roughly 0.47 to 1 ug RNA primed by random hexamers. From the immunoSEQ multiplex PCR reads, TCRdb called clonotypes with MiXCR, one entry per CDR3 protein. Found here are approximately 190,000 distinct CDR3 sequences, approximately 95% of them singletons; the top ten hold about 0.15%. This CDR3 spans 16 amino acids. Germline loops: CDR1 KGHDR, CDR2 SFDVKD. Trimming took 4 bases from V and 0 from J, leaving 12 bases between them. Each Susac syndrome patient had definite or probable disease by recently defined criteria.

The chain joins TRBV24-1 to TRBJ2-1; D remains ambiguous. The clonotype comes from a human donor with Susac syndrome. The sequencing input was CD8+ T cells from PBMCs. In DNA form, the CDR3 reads TGTGCCACCAGTGACCGTAGCAGCAGCTCCTACAATGAGCAGTTCTTC. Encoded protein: CATSDRSSSSYNEQFF.